A single sample is the source of the 29 T cell receptor beta chains below, sequenced in a study of Graves' ophthalmopathy and Graves' hyperthyroidism. Beta-chain TCR CDR3 regions were amplified from RNA transcripts. RT-PCR in the first round used HTBI primers; a second-round multiplex PCR followed. TCRdb passed the multiplex PCR reads through MiXCR, listing each CDR3 protein once. The sample contains 150,000 to 200,000 distinct CDR3 sequences, about two fifths of which appear only once. The sample was peripheral blood. All receptors derive from a man aged 25-45 years with Graves' ophthalmopathy.

This clonotype was seen many times. The V and J genes are TRBV28 and TRBJ2-7; 9 bases agree with TRBD1. J lost 5 bases, V lost 7 bases, and 12 bases had no gene match. Germline V lookup: CDR1 MDHEN, CDR2 SYDVKM. The CDR3 sequence is 15 residues long. Here the CDR3 DNA reads TGTGCCAGCACCCCGGAGGGGACAGGGACCCACGAGCAGTACTTC. This sequence encodes CASTPEGTGTHEQYF.

This clonotype was seen ten or more times. The V call is TRBV30, the J call TRBJ2-2; TRBD2 agrees at 10 bases. V was clipped by 4 bases and J by 4 bases; unmatched bases: 9. Germline V CDR1 and CDR2: GTSNPN, SVGIG (reference sequence). There are 16 residues in the CDR3. Here the CDR3 DNA reads TGTGCCTGGATCAGCGGGAGGGTCCGGAGCACCGGGGAGCTGTTTTTT. Protein sequence: CAWISGRVRSTGELFF. Full variable domain (missing parts from reference TRBV30 and TRBJ2-2): SQTIHQWPATLVQPVGSPLSLECTVEGTSNPNLYWYRQAAGRGLQLLFYSVGIGQISSEVPQNLSASRPQDRQFILSSKKLLLSDSGFYLCAWISGRVRSTGELFFGEGSRLTVL.

The DNA of the CDR3 is TGTGCCAGTAGGGAGGATCAGGACAGGTGGAACACTGAAGCTTTCTTT. Amino acids: CASREDQDRWNTEAFF. The V call is TRBV19, the J call TRBJ1-1, with 7 bases that match TRBD1. Per the germline V gene, CDR1 is LNHDA and CDR2 is SQIVND (reference sequence). The CDR3 covers 16 residues. V gave up 6 bases and J gave up 1 base; unmatched junction bases: 11.

This clonotype turned up a few times. The CDR3 reads CASSLADYNSPLHF. As DNA, the CDR3 is TGTGCCAGCAGTTTGGCCGACTATAATTCACCCCTCCACTTT. This chain links TRBV28 with TRBJ1-6; no clear D. The V end was cut by 3 bases, the J end by 3 bases, with 6 bases between. Germline V gene lookup returns CDR1 MDHEN and CDR2 SYDVKM. The CDR3 is 14 amino acids.

This clonotype was observed at least ten times. This sequence joins TRBV12-3 or TRBV12-4 and TRBJ2-2; TRBD1 or TRBD2 may be the D gene (7 bases each). Deletions cut 6 bases from V and 7 bases from J, with 15 bases between. This CDR3 is built from 14 residues. The CDR3 here is CASRKTGRVGELFF. The CDR3 DNA follows: TGTGCCAGCAGAAAGACAGGGAGGGTCGGGGAGCTGTTTTTT.

The chain combines TRBV7-8 with TRBJ2-4, with D perhaps matching TRBD2 (5 bases). The CDR3 extends over 15 amino acids. Trimming cost V 3 bases and J 3 bases, with 12 bases left between them. Per the germline V gene, CDR1 is SGHVS and CDR2 is FQNEAQ. Here the CDR3 DNA reads TGTGCCAGCAGCTTGTCTAGCCTTGGCAAAAACATTCAGTACTTC. Translation: CASSLSSLGKNIQYF.

Many counts were recorded for this clonotype. The CDR3 sequence: CASSAESSYNSPLHF. DNA of the CDR3: TGTGCCAGCAGCGCCGAAAGCTCCTATAATTCACCCCTCCACTTT. The V gene is TRBV2, the J gene TRBJ1-6; D gene unclear. Trimming took off 6 bases at V and 0 bases at J, with 9 bases between the two ends. Germline V lookup: CDR1 SNHLY, CDR2 FYNNEI. The CDR3 runs to 15 residues. Looking up the rest from reference TRBV2 and TRBJ1-6 gives the full variable domain: EPEVTQTPSHQVTQMGQEVILRCVPISNHLYFYWYRQILGQKVEFLVSFYNNEISEKSEIFDDQFSVERPDGSNFTLKIRSTKLEDSAMYFCASSAESSYNSPLHFGNGTRLTVT.

This clonotype was detected ten times or more. The junction and the germline gene differ at one end; a read error may be behind it. The gene calls are TRBV6-5 and TRBJ1-2; 11 bases agree with TRBD1. Germline loops: CDR1 MNHEY, CDR2 SVGAGI. The CDR3 spans 13 residues. The CDR3 sequence: CASLDRGRDGCTF. In DNA form, the CDR3 reads TGTGCCAGCCTGGACAGGGGGCGGGATGGCTGCACCTTC.

This clonotype was recorded at least ten times. Possible read error: a much larger clone is one base away. This chain connects TRBV28 to TRBJ1-3, with D uncertain. Germline-derived CDR1 and CDR2 are MDHEN and SYDVKM. The CDR3 covers 10 residues. V lost 7 bases and J 4 bases, leaving 2 bases between the germline ends. CDR3 protein: CASTGNTIYF. CDR3 in DNA: TGTGCCAGCACGGGAAACACCATATATTTT.

The chain links TRBV6-5 to TRBJ1-1; perhaps TRBD1 as D (5 bases). Germline assignment: CDR1 MNHEY and CDR2 SVGAGI. This CDR3 is 14 amino acids long. Trimming shortened V by 8 bases and J by 4 bases, and 17 bases separated the two germline ends. CDR3 sequence reads: CASVGTGVGTEAFF. The CDR3 DNA reads TGTGCCAGCGTTGGAACAGGAGTTGGCACTGAAGCTTTCTTT.

The chain carries TRBV6-2 or TRBV6-3 and TRBJ1-1; unclear D gene. V was shortened by 2 bases and J by 7 bases, with 8 bases between the two germline ends. The CDR3 contains 12 residues. Germline assignment: CDR1 MNHEY and CDR2 SVGEGT. The CDR3 reads CASSYRGYEAFF. CDR3 in DNA: TGTGCCAGCAGTTACCGGGGATATGAAGCTTTCTTT.

The chain is built from TRBV5-1 and TRBJ2-7; D is undetermined. Germline CDR1 is SGHRS and CDR2 is YFSETQ. Trimming cost V 0 bases and J 3 bases, with 7 bases left between them. The CDR3 has 13 amino acids. The chain's CDR3 is CASSLVYGYEQYF. The CDR3 bases are TGCGCCAGCAGCTTGGTCTACGGCTACGAGCAGTACTTC.

V and J are TRBV6-2 or TRBV6-3 and TRBJ1-5; 7 nucleotides line up with TRBD1. V dropped 0 bases and J dropped 6; count of bases not matched to a gene: 5. The CDR3 has 15 residues. Germline V gene sequence: CDR1 MNHEY, CDR2 SVGEGT. The CDR3 sequence is CASSYSEGAVQPQHF. Here the CDR3 DNA reads TGTGCCAGCAGTTACTCAGAGGGGGCCGTTCAGCCCCAGCATTTT.

This clonotype came up many times. The chain joins TRBV11-1 to TRBJ2-2, with 7 nucleotides matching TRBD1. Germline CDR1 is SGHAT and CDR2 is FQDESV (reference sequence). The trim removed 1 base at V and 6 bases at J, leaving 8 bases unmatched. CDR3 length: 16 amino acids. The CDR3 sequence: CASSLVMTGFSGELFF. CDR3 DNA: TGTGCCAGCAGCTTAGTAATGACAGGGTTCTCCGGGGAGCTGTTTTTT.

This clonotype was detected ten times or more. This rearrangement joins TRBV20-1 to TRBJ1-1; D is uncertain. The CDR3 runs 13 residues. The germline V gene has CDR1 DFQATT and CDR2 SNEGSKA (reference sequence). Trimming removed 1 base at V and 4 bases at J, with 10 bases between. The CDR3, as DNA: TGCAGTGCTAGAGGGTGGGGAATCACTGAAGCTTTCTTT. It is translated as CSARGWGITEAFF.

This clonotype appeared many times. The chain links TRBV30 to TRBJ2-7, with 10 positions matching TRBD2. The CDR3 covers 14 residues. V was clipped by 1 base and J by 6 bases; unmatched bases: 6. Germline V lookup: CDR1 GTSNPN, CDR2 SVGIG (reference sequence). In DNA, the CDR3 is TGTGCCTGGAGTGGTCAACTAGCGGGATCCGAGCAGTACTTC. It is translated as CAWSGQLAGSEQYF.

The chain combines TRBV12-3 or TRBV12-4 with TRBJ1-6, with D perhaps matching TRBD1 (5 bases). V was cut by 2 bases and J by 4 bases, with 12 bases left in between. This CDR3 spans 16 amino acids. As DNA, the CDR3 is TGTGCCAGCAGTTTATCTGGGACGGCGTATAATTCACCCCTCCACTTT. It is translated as CASSLSGTAYNSPLHF.

This clonotype was detected many times. The V and J genes are TRBV29-1 and TRBJ2-2, with 10 bases matching TRBD2. CDR1 and CDR2 (germline): SQVTM, ANQGSEA. The CDR3 spans 15 residues. The V gene end was trimmed by 6 bases and the J gene end by 3 bases; junction bases not matched to a gene: 7. The CDR3 here is CSVASGRGYTGELFF. The DNA of the CDR3 is TGCAGCGTCGCGAGCGGGAGGGGGTACACCGGGGAGCTGTTTTTT.

This clonotype was observed many times. V usage is TRBV4-3 and J usage is TRBJ1-5, with D unclear. Germline V gene sequence: CDR1 LGHNA, CDR2 YSLEER. V was trimmed by 1 base and J by 2 bases, leaving 3 bases between them. There are 13 residues in the CDR3. The CDR3 sequence: CASSQVRNQPQHF. In nucleotides, the CDR3 is TGCGCCAGCAGCCAAGTCCGCAATCAGCCCCAGCATTTT.

This clonotype came up many times. The chain recombines TRBV6-2 or TRBV6-3 with TRBJ2-7; the D is unclear. The CDR3 covers 11 residues. The germline V and J ends were trimmed by 2 bases and 3 bases, with 2 bases remaining between them. Germline V gene data show CDR1 as MNHEY and CDR2 as SVGEGT. The CDR3 sequence is CASSYIYEQYF. CDR3 DNA sequence: TGTGCCAGCAGTTACATCTACGAGCAGTACTTC.

This clonotype was seen ten or more times. The V call is TRBV30, the J call TRBJ1-3; a weak D match, TRBD1 (6 bases). This CDR3 has 14 amino acids. From germline, CDR1 is GTSNPN and CDR2 SVGIG (reference sequence). Trimming took off 3 bases at V and 2 bases at J, with 11 bases between the two ends. CDR3 amino acids: CAWSPGVAGNTIYF. CDR3 bases: TGTGCCTGGAGCCCAGGGGTAGCTGGAAACACCATATATTTT.

This chain joins TRBV6-5 and TRBJ1-2; 10 bases are a match to TRBD1. The V gene end was trimmed by 5 bases and the J gene end by 7 bases; junction bases not matched to a gene: 4. The CDR3 is made up of 13 amino acids. CDR1 MNHEY and CDR2 SVGAGI come from the germline V gene. As DNA, the CDR3 is TGTGCCAGCAGTCACCGGGACAGGGGTGGCTACACCTTC. Translated, it gives CASSHRDRGGYTF.

The chain uses TRBV7-2 and TRBJ2-7, with 9 bases fitting TRBD2. J was trimmed by 2 bases and V by 1 base; bases with no gene match: 3. CDR1 is SGHTA, CDR2 FQGNSA, per germline. The CDR3 totals 15 residues. This CDR3 reads CASSLVAGVTYEQYF. DNA of the CDR3: TGTGCCAGCAGCTTAGTAGCGGGAGTTACCTACGAGCAGTACTTC. The whole variable domain, filled in from reference TRBV7-2 and TRBJ2-7, reads GAGVSQSPSNKVTEKGKDVELRCDPISGHTALYWYRQSLGQGLEFLIYFQGNSAPDKSGLPSDRFSAERTGGSVSTLTIQRTQQEDSAVYLCASSLVAGVTYEQYFGPGTRLTVT.

The chain employs TRBV12-3 or TRBV12-4 and TRBJ1-1; D gene ambiguous. The V and J ends lost 3 bases and 5 bases respectively, with 19 bases between them. CDR3 size: 16 residues. In DNA form, the CDR3 reads TGTGCCAGCAGTTTCCGTCCACGGGAGGCGGATACTGAAGCTTTCTTT. Encoded protein: CASSFRPREADTEAFF.

This chain links TRBV6-2 or TRBV6-3 with TRBJ1-1, with D maybe TRBD1 (5 bases). CDR3 size: 13 residues. Deletions cut 5 bases from V and 4 bases from J, with 11 bases between. Germline CDR1 is MNHEY and CDR2 is SVGEGT. CDR3 sequence (DNA): TGTGCCAGCAGTAATCGCAGGGCCACTGAAGCTTTCTTT. Translated, it gives CASSNRRATEAFF.

V is TRBV30 and J is TRBJ1-1; D gene uncertain. Germline values: CDR1 GTSNPN, CDR2 SVGIG (reference sequence). Trimming removed 4 bases at V and 1 base at J, with 10 bases between. This CDR3 region has 13 residues. CDR3 in amino acids: CAWTFDGNTEAFF. CDR3 nucleotides: TGTGCCTGGACATTTGATGGGAACACTGAAGCTTTCTTT.

This clonotype was seen many times. The CDR3 is CASSFGQAFNYGYTF. The CDR3 nucleotides read TGTGCCAGCAGCTTCGGACAGGCCTTTAACTATGGCTACACCTTC. The chain employs TRBV7-2 and TRBJ1-2; 7 bases are a match to TRBD1. The germline V gene encodes CDR1 SGHTA and CDR2 FQGNSA. There are 15 residues in the CDR3. With V trimmed by 3 bases and J by 1 base, 5 bases remained unmatched.

In its sample, this clonotype was seen many times. The chain combines TRBV5-6 with TRBJ2-5; TRBD2 is a possible D gene (5 bases). This CDR3 region has 14 residues. Trimming cost V 4 bases and J 0 bases, with 10 bases left between them. CDR1 and CDR2 (germline): SGHDT, YYEEEE. In DNA, the CDR3 is TGTGCCAGCAGCCCCGAGCGGTACCAAGAGACCCAGTACTTC. This gives the protein CASSPERYQETQYF.

This clonotype was counted at least ten times. The chain is built from TRBV3-1 and TRBJ2-7, with 12 nucleotides matching TRBD2. The CDR3 contains 14 residues. Trimming cost V 2 bases and J 4 bases; bases outside gene matches: 0. Per the germline V gene, CDR1 is LGHDT and CDR2 is YNNKEL (reference sequence). DNA for the CDR3: TGTGCCAGCAGCCAAACTAGCGGGAGGTACGAGCAGTACTTC. Encoded protein: CASSQTSGRYEQYF.